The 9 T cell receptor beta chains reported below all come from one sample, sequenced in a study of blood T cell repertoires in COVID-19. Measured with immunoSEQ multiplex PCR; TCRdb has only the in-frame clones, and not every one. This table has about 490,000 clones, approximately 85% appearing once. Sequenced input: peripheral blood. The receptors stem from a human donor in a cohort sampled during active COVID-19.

The CDR3 protein is CASSEADRLNTEAFF. The CDR3 DNA follows: TGTGCCAGCAGTGAAGCGGACAGGCTGAACACTGAAGCTTTCTTT. The chain joins TRBV6-1 to TRBJ1-1; 7 positions match TRBD1. The junction had 1 base not matched to a gene; V was cut back by 0 bases and J by 0 bases. The CDR3 has 15 amino acids. In germline, CDR1 is MNHNS, CDR2 SASEGT.

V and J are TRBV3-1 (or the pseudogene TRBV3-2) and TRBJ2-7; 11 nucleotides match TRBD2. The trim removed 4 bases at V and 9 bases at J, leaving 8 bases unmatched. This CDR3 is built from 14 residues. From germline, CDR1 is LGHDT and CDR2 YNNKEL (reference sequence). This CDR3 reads CASSPLAGAPRQYF. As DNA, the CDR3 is TGTGCCAGCAGCCCACTAGCGGGAGCGCCTCGGCAGTACTTC.

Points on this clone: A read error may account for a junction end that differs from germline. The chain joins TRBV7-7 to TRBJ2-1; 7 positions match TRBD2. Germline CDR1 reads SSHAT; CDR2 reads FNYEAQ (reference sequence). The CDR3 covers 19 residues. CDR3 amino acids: CASSLSPGQGGSSYNEQFF. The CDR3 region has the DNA TGTGCTAGCAGCTTAAGTCCCGGCCAGGGCGGGAGCTCCTACAATGAGCAGTTCTTC.

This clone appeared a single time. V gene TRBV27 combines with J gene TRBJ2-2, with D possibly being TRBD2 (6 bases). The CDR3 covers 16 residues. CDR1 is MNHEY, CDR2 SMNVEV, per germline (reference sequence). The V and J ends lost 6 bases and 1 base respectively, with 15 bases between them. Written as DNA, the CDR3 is TGTGCCAGCAGGAGTAGCGGTAGACTGAACACCGGGGAGCTGTTTTTT. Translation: CASRSSGRLNTGELFF.

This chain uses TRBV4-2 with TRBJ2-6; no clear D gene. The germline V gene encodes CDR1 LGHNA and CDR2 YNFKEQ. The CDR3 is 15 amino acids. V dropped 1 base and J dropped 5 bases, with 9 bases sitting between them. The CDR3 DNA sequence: TGTGCCAGCAGCCAAGGTGGGCTTAGGGCCAACGTCCTGACTTTC. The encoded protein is CASSQGGLRANVLTF.

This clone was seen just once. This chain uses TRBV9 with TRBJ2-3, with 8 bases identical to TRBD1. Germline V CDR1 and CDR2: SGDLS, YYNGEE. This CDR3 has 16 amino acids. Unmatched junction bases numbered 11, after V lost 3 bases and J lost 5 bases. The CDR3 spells CASSAPAGGKEDTQYF. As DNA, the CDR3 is TGTGCCAGCAGCGCCCCCGCAGGGGGCAAAGAAGATACGCAGTATTTT.

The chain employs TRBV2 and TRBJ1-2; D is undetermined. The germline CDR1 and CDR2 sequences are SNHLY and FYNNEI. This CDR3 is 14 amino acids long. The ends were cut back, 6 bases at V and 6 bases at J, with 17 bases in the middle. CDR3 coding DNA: TGTGCCAGCAGACAACGGGATTTGGGCCATGGCTACACCTTC. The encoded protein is CASRQRDLGHGYTF.

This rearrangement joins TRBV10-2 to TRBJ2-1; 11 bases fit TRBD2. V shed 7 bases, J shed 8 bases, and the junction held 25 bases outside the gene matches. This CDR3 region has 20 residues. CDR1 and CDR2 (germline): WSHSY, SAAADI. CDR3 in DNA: TGCGCCAGCACTTCGGGCGGAGGGCTAGCGGGAGGCACGTGGTCCTATGAGCAGTTCTTC. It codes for CASTSGGGLAGGTWSYEQFF.

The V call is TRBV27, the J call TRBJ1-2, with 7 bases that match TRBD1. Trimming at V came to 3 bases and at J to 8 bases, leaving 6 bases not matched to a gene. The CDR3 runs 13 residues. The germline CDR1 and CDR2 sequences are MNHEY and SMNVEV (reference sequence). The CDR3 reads CASSFRGGDGYTF. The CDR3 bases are TGTGCCAGCAGTTTTCGAGGGGGCGACGGCTACACCTTC.